These T cell receptor beta chains were read from a single sample in a study of T cells after yellow fever vaccination. MiXCR, run by TCRdb on the 5' RACE reads, gives a single entry per CDR3 protein. The table includes 120,000 or so distinct CDR3 sequences, 13% to 15% detected once. The source was CD8+ T cells sorted from PBMCs, collected 5 days after the yellow fever booster vaccination. These receptors originate from a man younger than 35 who received the YFV17D yellow fever vaccine. Both conserved end residues are part of each CDR3. The order of the fields is clone size, V gene, D gene, J gene, CDR3 DNA, CDR3 protein. The D gene is left open where the match is weak. For some rows the clone size is stated as once, few or many, or as a class when expanded; others skip it.

few	TRBV21-1	-	TRBJ2-6	TGTGCCAGCAGCAAATCGGTACAGACGAGCTCTGGGGCCAACGTCCTGACTTTC	CASSKSVQTSSGANVLTF
few	TRBV5-1	TRBD2	TRBJ2-3	TGCGCCAGCAGTCCTCCGGGGGGTGGCACAGATACGCAGTATTTT	CASSPPGGGTDTQYF
-	TRBV11-2	TRBD2	TRBJ2-1	TGTGCCAGCAGCTTAGATACCCTAGCGGGGAACAATGAGCAGTTCTTC	CASSLDTLAGNNEQFF
few	TRBV6-6	TRBD1	TRBJ1-2	TGTGCCAGCAGAAAGGGACAGGGGGCTGCATTTGGGGGTGGCTACACCTTC	CASRKGQGAAFGGGYTF
-	TRBV6-2/TRBV6-3	-	TRBJ2-3	TGTGCCAGCACCGTACCCTTTACTACCTACACAGATACGCAGTATTTT	CASTVPFTTYTDTQYF
medium-sized	TRBV12-3/TRBV12-4	TRBD2	TRBJ2-7	TGTGCCAGCAGTACCGGGACTAGCTTTTACGAGCAGTACTTC	CASSTGTSFYEQYF
-	TRBV4-1	TRBD1	TRBJ1-5	TGCGCCAGCAGCCAAGAACCCCGGACAGGGGACAATCAGCCCCAGCATTTT	CASSQEPRTGDNQPQHF
few	TRBV28	-	TRBJ2-4	TGTGCCAGCAGTTTTGCGGGGGCATACTTCGAAAACATTCAGTACTTC	CASSFAGAYFENIQYF
-	TRBV5-1	TRBD1	TRBJ2-7	TGCGCCAGCAGCTCCCCCTTGACAGGGGTTGGGTACGAGCAGTACTTC	CASSSPLTGVGYEQYF
-	TRBV12-3/TRBV12-4	TRBD2	TRBJ2-1	TGTGCCAGCAGCGGGACTATACGAGGTAATGAGCAGTTCTTC	CASSGTIRGNEQFF
few	TRBV3-1	-	TRBJ1-1	TGTGCCAGCAGCCAAGATCCCGGCGCGAGACGGACTGAAGCTTTCTTT	CASSQDPGARRTEAFF
few	TRBV29-1	-	TRBJ1-2	TGCAGCGTAGAAGAAAGAGAAACAGGGTCCGACGGCTACACCTTC	CSVEERETGSDGYTF
-	TRBV9	TRBD2	TRBJ2-5	TGTGCCAGCAGCTCCCCCCGTACTAGCGGGGTTCAAGAGACCCAGTACTTC	CASSSPRTSGVQETQYF
few	TRBV5-1	-	TRBJ2-1	TGCGCCAGCAGCTTGGCCCTCTCAGGGGCCACCTACAATGAGCAGTTCTTC	CASSLALSGATYNEQFF
few	TRBV5-1	-	TRBJ2-3	TGCGCCAGCAGCTTGGGTGTCGGGGTCAAGGCAGATACGCAGTATTTT	CASSLGVGVKADTQYF
-	TRBV4-2	TRBD2	TRBJ2-1	TGTGCCAGCAGCCAAGCAAGCGGGGGATATCAGAATGAGCAGTTCTTC	CASSQASGGYQNEQFF
many	TRBV12-3/TRBV12-4	-	TRBJ2-3	TGTGCCAGCAGTCCATCCCGGGGTGGCACAGATACGCAGTATTTT	CASSPSRGGTDTQYF
few	TRBV7-6	-	TRBJ1-1	TGTGCCAGCTCACGAACACCCAACACTGAAGCTTTCTTT	CASSRTPNTEAFF
-	TRBV4-2	-	TRBJ1-5	TGTGCCAGCAGCCAAGCTGGGCAGTACTATAGCAATCAGCCCCAGCATTTT	CASSQAGQYYSNQPQHF
few	TRBV6-5	-	TRBJ2-3	TGTGCCAGCAGTTACTCCAGGGGCGCAGATACGCAGTATTTT	CASSYSRGADTQYF
few	TRBV4-3	-	TRBJ1-5	TGCGCCAGCAGCCAAGACGGGCGGATCGGCCAGCCCCAGCATTTT	CASSQDGRIGQPQHF
many	TRBV12-3/TRBV12-4	-	TRBJ1-4	TGTGCCAGCAGTTTTTGGGGTGAAAAACTGTTTTTT	CASSFWGEKLFF
-	TRBV9	TRBD1	TRBJ1-5	TGTGCCAGCAGCCTCGGACAGGGTGTCGGCAAGCCCCAGCATTTT	CASSLGQGVGKPQHF
-	TRBV19	-	TRBJ1-5	TGTGCCAGTAGTACCCCGGGGCCCCAGCATTTT	CASSTPGPQHF
-	TRBV6-2/TRBV6-3	TRBD1	TRBJ1-2	TGTGCCAGCAATAATAGACAGGGGGACTGGAACTATGGCTACACCTTC	CASNNRQGDWNYGYTF
few	TRBV4-3	TRBD1	TRBJ2-3	TGCGCCAGCAGCCATGCTCCGGGACAGGGTGAAGATACGCAGTATTTT	CASSHAPGQGEDTQYF
few	TRBV7-3	-	TRBJ2-1	TGTGCCAGCAGCCTCGGGACTGCCTCTTACAATGAGCAGTTCTTC	CASSLGTASYNEQFF
few	TRBV20-1	-	TRBJ2-2	TGCAGTTCCGAGGGACTTTTTGGGGAGCTGTTTTTT	CSSEGLFGELFF
few	TRBV7-2	TRBD2	TRBJ2-1	TGTGCCAGCAGCTTAGTAGGCTATAGCGGGGGGACATACAATGAGCAGTTCTTC	CASSLVGYSGGTYNEQFF
-	TRBV12-3/TRBV12-4	-	TRBJ1-5	TGTGCCAGCAGATTAACAGGGCGCAATCAGCCCCAGCATTTT	CASRLTGRNQPQHF
-	TRBV5-4	-	TRBJ2-2	TGTGCCAGCAGCTCGGGGGAGAACACCGGGGAGCTGTTTTTT	CASSSGENTGELFF
few	TRBV3-1	-	TRBJ2-3	TGTGCCAGCAGCCGAAGTCGGGGGTTGGAGGGAGATACGCAGTATTTT	CASSRSRGLEGDTQYF
-	TRBV12-5	-	TRBJ2-3	TGTGCTAGTGGTTTTACGGTGCCTGAAAGCACAGATACGCAGTATTTT	CASGFTVPESTDTQYF
-	TRBV19	-	TRBJ1-5	TGTGCCAGTAGTATGAAGGATTATAGCAATCAGCCCCAGCATTTT	CASSMKDYSNQPQHF
-	TRBV19	-	TRBJ1-1	TGTGCCAGTAGTATTGAGGGCCCGAACACTGAAGCTTTCTTT	CASSIEGPNTEAFF
-	TRBV6-2/TRBV6-3	TRBD2	TRBJ2-3	TGTGCCAGCAGCCCCGGACTAGCGGGGGCCACAGATACGCAGTATTTT	CASSPGLAGATDTQYF
-	TRBV9	TRBD1	TRBJ1-4	TGTGCCAGCAGCGCCACCGGGACAGCAAATGAAAAACTGTTTTTT	CASSATGTANEKLFF